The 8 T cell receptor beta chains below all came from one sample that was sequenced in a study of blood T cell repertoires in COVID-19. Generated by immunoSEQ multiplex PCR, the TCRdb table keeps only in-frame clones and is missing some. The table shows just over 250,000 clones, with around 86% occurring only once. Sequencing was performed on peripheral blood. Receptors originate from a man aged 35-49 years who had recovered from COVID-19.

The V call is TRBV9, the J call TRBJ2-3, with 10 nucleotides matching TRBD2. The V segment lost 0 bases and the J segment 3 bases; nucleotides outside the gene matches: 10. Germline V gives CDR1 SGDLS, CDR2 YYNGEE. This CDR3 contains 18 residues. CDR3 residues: CASSVEVGAGGRTDTQYF. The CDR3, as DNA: TGTGCCAGCAGCGTAGAAGTGGGAGCGGGGGGGAGGACAGATACGCAGTATTTT.

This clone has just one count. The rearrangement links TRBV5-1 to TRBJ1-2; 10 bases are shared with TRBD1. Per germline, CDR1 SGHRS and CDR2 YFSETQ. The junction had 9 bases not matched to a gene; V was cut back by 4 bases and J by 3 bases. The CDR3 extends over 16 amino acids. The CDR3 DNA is TGCGCCAGCAGCCTACAGACAGGGGGCGCCTACTATGGCTACACCTTC. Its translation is CASSLQTGGAYYGYTF.

CDR3 in amino acids: CASSLAGLAGGLNTDTQYF. The CDR3, as DNA: TGTGCCAGCAGCTTGGCCGGACTAGCGGGGGGCCTTAACACAGATACGCAGTATTTT. The V call is TRBV5-5, the J call TRBJ2-3, with 14 nucleotides matching TRBD2. This CDR3 is 19 amino acids long. V dropped 0 bases and J dropped 2; count of bases not matched to a gene: 8. Germline V gene sequence: CDR1 SGHKS, CDR2 YYEKEE (reference sequence).

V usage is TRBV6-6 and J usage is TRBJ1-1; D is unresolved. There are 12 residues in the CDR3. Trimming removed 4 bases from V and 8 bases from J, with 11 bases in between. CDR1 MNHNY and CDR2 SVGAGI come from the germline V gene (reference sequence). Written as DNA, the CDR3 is TGTGCCAGCAGTTCAGGTAGCGACGAAGCTTTCTTT. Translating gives CASSSGSDEAFF.

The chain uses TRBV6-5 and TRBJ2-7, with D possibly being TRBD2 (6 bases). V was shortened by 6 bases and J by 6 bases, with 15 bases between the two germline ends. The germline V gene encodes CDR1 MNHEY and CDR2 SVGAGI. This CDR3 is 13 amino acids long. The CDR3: CASREGGTGEQYF. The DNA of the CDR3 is TGTGCCAGCAGGGAGGGCGGGACCGGCGAGCAGTACTTC.

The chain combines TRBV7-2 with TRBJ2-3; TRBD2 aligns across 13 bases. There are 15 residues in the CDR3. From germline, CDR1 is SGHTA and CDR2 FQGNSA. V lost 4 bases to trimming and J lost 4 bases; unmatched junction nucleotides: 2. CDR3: CASSSGLAGADTQYF. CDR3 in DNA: TGTGCCAGCAGCTCAGGACTAGCGGGGGCAGATACGCAGTATTTT.

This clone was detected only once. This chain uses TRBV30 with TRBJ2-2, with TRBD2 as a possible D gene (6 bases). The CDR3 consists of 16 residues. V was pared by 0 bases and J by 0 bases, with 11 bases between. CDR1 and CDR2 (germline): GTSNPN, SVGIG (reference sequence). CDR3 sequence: CAWSVRGRTNTGELFF. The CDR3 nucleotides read TGTGCCTGGAGTGTACGGGGGAGAACGAACACCGGGGAGCTGTTTTTT.

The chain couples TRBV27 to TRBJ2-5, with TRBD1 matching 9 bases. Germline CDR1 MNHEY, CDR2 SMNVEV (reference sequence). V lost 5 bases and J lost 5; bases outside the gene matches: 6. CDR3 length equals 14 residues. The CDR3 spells CASSKTGGMETQYF. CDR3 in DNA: TGTGCCAGCAGTAAAACAGGGGGCATGGAGACCCAGTACTTC.